The clone carrying this TCR beta chain has at least ten counts. The antigen is unknown. Amplifying from RNA transcripts, the study obtained TCR beta CDR3 regions. Amplification began with first-round RT-PCR using HTBI primers, then second-round multiplex PCR was performed. TCRdb itself ran the multiplex PCR reads through MiXCR, one entry per CDR3 protein. The sample has hundreds of thousands of distinct CDR3 sequences, 35% to 45% seen once. This specimen comes from a study of Graves' ophthalmopathy and Graves' hyperthyroidism. Study-level background: Specimen type is peripheral blood, obtained at initial diagnosis before any treatment.

Overall study results and limits: Blood also carried most expanded thyroid clonotypes exceeding 0.001 frequency. The model predicted ophthalmopathy progression with 60% to 71% sensitivity and approximately 72% specificity.

With 5 bases clipped from V and 6 bases from J, the junction kept 7 bases outside the gene matches. Germline V gene data show CDR1 as SEHNR and CDR2 as FQNEAQ (reference sequence). The CDR3 contains 14 residues. This TCR came from an adult man with Graves' ophthalmopathy. The chain carries TRBV7-9 and TRBJ2-7, with 10 positions matching TRBD1. The sequencing input was peripheral blood. For the CDR3, the DNA is TGTGCCAGCAGCCCACTCGGACAGGGGGGCGAGCAGTACTTC. It specifies CASSPLGQGGEQYF.